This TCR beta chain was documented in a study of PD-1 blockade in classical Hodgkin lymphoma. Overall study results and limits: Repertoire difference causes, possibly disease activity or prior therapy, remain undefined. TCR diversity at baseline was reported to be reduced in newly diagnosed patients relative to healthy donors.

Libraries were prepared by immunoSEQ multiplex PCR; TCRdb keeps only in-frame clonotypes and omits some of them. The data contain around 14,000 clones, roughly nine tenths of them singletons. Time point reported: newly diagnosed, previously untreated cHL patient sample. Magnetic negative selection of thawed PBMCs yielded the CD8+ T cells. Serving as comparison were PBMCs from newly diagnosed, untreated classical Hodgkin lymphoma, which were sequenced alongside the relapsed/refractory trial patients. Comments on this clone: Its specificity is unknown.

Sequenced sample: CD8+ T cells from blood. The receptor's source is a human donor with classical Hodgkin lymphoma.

The DNA of the CDR3 is TGTGTCAGAAGATTCCGAGGGGAAGGGGAGACCCAGTACTTC. As protein: CVRRFRGEGETQYF. The chain is built from TRBV7-5 and TRBJ2-5. TRBV7-5 is recorded as a pseudogene. CDR3 size: 14 residues.